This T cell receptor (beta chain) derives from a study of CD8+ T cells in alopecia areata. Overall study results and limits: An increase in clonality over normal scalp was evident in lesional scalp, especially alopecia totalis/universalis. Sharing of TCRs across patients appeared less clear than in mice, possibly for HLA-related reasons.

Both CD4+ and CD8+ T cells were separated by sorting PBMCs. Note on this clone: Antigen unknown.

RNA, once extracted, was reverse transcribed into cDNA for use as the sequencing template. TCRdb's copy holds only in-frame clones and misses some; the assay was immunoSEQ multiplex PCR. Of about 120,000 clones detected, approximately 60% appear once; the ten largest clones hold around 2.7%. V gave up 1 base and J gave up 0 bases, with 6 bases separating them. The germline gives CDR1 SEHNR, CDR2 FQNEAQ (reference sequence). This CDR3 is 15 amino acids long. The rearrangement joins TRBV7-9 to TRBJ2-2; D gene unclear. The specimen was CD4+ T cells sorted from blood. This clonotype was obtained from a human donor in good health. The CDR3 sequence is CASSLDFSNTGELFF. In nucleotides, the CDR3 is TGTGCCAGCAGCTTAGACTTCTCGAACACCGGGGAGCTGTTTTTT. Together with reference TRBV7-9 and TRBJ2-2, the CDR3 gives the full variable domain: DTGVSQNPRHKITKRGQNVTFRCDPISEHNRLYWYRQTLGQGPEFLTYFQNEAQLEKSRLLSDRFSAERPKGSFSTLEIQRTEQGDSAMYLCASSLDFSNTGELFFGEGSRLTVL.